The 7 T cell receptor beta chains below come from one sample, sequenced in a study of cytomegalovirus exposure and HLA in healthy donors. Profiling relied on immunoSEQ multiplex PCR, and the TCRdb table lists in-frame clones only, not all of them. The table lists 150,000 to 200,000 clones, 65% to 90% of them singletons. Sequencing was done on a sample of PBMCs. These TCRs come from a woman in her thirties in good health and CMV-seropositive.

The J gene is TRBJ1-5, the V gene TRBV6-1; tentatively, D is TRBD1 (6 bases). Deletions cut 4 bases from V and 7 bases from J, with 14 bases between. This CDR3 is built from 14 residues. The germline CDR1 and CDR2 sequences are MNHNS and SASEGT. The CDR3 is CASSVSGVGQPQHF. The CDR3 nucleotides are TGTGCCAGCAGTGTATCAGGGGTGGGCCAGCCCCAGCATTTT.

V gene TRBV29-1 combines with J gene TRBJ2-7, with 7 bases identical to TRBD1. Germline lookup yields CDR1 SQVTM and CDR2 ANQGSEA. The CDR3 is made up of 13 amino acids. The junction had 7 bases not matched to a gene; V was cut back by 6 bases and J by 2 bases. The CDR3 is CSVRGTGAYEQYF. The CDR3 coding sequence is TGCAGCGTCCGGGGCACAGGGGCCTACGAGCAGTACTTC.

The CDR3 DNA follows: TGTGCCAGCAGCATCGGGACTAGCGGGAGGGAGACCCAGTACTTC. It yields the protein CASSIGTSGRETQYF. V usage is TRBV6-5 and J usage is TRBJ2-5; 15 bases align to TRBD2. This CDR3 spans 15 amino acids. Germline CDR1 and CDR2: MNHEY and SVGAGI. V shed 6 bases and J 5 bases; nucleotides not matched to a gene: 4.

V is TRBV2 and J is TRBJ2-1; 8 bases fit TRBD2. Germline V gene sequence: CDR1 SNHLY, CDR2 FYNNEI. The CDR3 has 14 residues. V shed 11 bases and J 2 bases; nucleotides not matched to a gene: 8. The CDR3 loop reads CAGKSGGPYNEQFF. The CDR3 DNA is TGTGCCGGCAAATCGGGAGGGCCCTACAATGAGCAGTTCTTC. Full variable domain (missing parts from reference TRBV2 and TRBJ2-1): EPEVTQTPSHQVTQMGQEVILRCVPISNHLYFYWYRQILGQKVEFLVSFYNNEISEKSEIFDDQFSVERPDGSNFTLKIRSTKLEDSAMYFCAGKSGGPYNEQFFGPGTRLTVL.

The chain couples TRBV30 to TRBJ2-1; TRBD1 is a possible D gene (6 bases). There are 15 residues in the CDR3. Trimming took 8 bases from V and 0 from J, leaving 17 bases between them. Germline V gene data show CDR1 as GTSNPN and CDR2 as SVGIG (reference sequence). This CDR3 is CAISGTQSSYNEQFF. DNA for the CDR3: TGTGCCATATCCGGGACACAGAGCTCCTACAATGAGCAGTTCTTC.

The CDR3 region is CASSPPSGLSYEQYF. The DNA of the CDR3 is TGTGCCAGCAGTCCTCCCAGTGGTCTGTCCTACGAGCAGTACTTC. This sequence joins TRBV2 and TRBJ2-7, with unresolved D. Trimming left V 5 bases short and J 1 base short, with 15 bases between. Germline V gives CDR1 SNHLY, CDR2 FYNNEI. The CDR3 length is 15 residues.

In its sample, this clone was seen once. This chain connects TRBV18 to TRBJ2-7; D may be TRBD1 (5 bases). CDR1 and CDR2 (germline): KGHSH, LQKENI. The CDR3 runs to 13 residues. V gave up 3 bases and J gave up 7 bases, with 13 bases separating them. The CDR3 reads CASSPQGRGEQYF. CDR3 sequence (DNA): TGTGCCAGCTCACCCCAGGGCCGTGGAGAGCAGTACTTC.